The 30 T cell receptor beta chains below come from one sample, sequenced in a study of T cells in Graves' hyperthyroidism and ophthalmopathy. Amplification yielded TCR beta CDR3 regions, with RNA transcripts as the source. An initial round of RT-PCR targeting the TCR CDR3 relied on the HTBI primer set. Each CDR3 protein is one row after TCRdb ran MiXCR on the multiplex PCR reads. The table records 750,000 to 900,000 distinct CDR3 sequences, roughly 40% of them present only once. The specimen sequenced was blood. These receptor sequences come from a man in his late teens or twenties with Graves' hyperthyroidism.

The J gene is TRBJ1-2, the V gene TRBV29-1; the D gene is possibly TRBD1 (5 bases). The CDR3 covers 13 residues. V was trimmed by 6 bases and J by 2 bases, leaving 13 bases between them. The germline V gene has CDR1 SQVTM and CDR2 ANQGSEA. CDR3 sequence (DNA): TGCAGCGTAGGACAACCCCTGAACTATGGCTACACCTTC. This gives the protein CSVGQPLNYGYTF.

This clonotype was seen only a few times. The chain links TRBV7-8 to TRBJ2-2; D gene ambiguous. The CDR3 is made up of 14 amino acids. Germline CDR1 SGHVS, CDR2 FQNEAQ. Trimming cost V 3 bases and J 5 bases, with 10 bases left between them. The CDR3 sequence is CASSFPTPTGELFF. DNA for the CDR3: TGTGCCAGCAGCTTTCCAACACCGACCGGGGAGCTGTTTTTT.

This clonotype was picked up one time. V gene TRBV6-5 combines with J gene TRBJ2-5, with 7 bases aligning to TRBD2. Losses at the gene ends were 2 bases for V and 5 bases for J; bases not matched to a gene: 11. Looked up from germline, CDR1 is MNHEY and CDR2 is SVGAGI. The CDR3 is 16 residues long. The CDR3 DNA sequence: TGTGCCAGCAGTTACGGGGGGGGTTCCGAGGTTGAGACCCAGTACTTC. Protein sequence: CASSYGGGSEVETQYF.

As concerns this clonotype: A much larger clonotype is one base distant, so this may be a read error. V usage is TRBV7-6 and J usage is TRBJ2-5, with a possible D match to TRBD1 (6 bases). This CDR3 comprises 17 residues. V lost 4 bases and J 1 base, leaving 19 bases between the germline ends. Germline CDR1 is SGHVS and CDR2 is FNYEAQ. This CDR3 is CASSYLSEAGAQETQYF. CDR3 in DNA: TGTGCCAGCAGCTACTTATCCGAGGCAGGGGCCCAAGAGACCCAGTACTTC.

Comment on this clonotype: Germline and junction disagree at one end, which may indicate a read error. This chain joins TRBV12-3 or TRBV12-4 and TRBJ2-7; the D gene is possibly TRBD2 (6 bases). This CDR3 comprises 14 residues. CDR3 loop: CASSYGRDSYGQYF. Here the CDR3 DNA reads TGTGCCAGCAGTTACGGGCGGGACTCCTACGGGCAGTACTTC.

This clonotype showed up just a few times. Written as DNA, the CDR3 is TGTGCCAGCACCTCAGGTCCCGACGAGCAGTACTTC. Translating it yields CASTSGPDEQYF. This chain links TRBV5-6 with TRBJ2-7, with unresolved D. The germline V gene has CDR1 SGHDT and CDR2 YYEEEE. V gave up 6 bases and J gave up 5 bases, with 12 bases separating them. The CDR3 has 12 residues.

The chain has TRBV29-1 and TRBJ1-1; D not certain. Germline CDR1 reads SQVTM; CDR2 reads ANQGSEA. With 5 bases removed from V and 8 bases from J, the gap between germline ends came to 12 bases. The CDR3 is made up of 11 amino acids. This chain's CDR3 is CSVISGREAFF. The CDR3 bases are TGCAGCGTTATTAGCGGGAGGGAAGCTTTCTTT.

This clonotype has only a few counts. The chain recombines TRBV11-1 with TRBJ2-7; either TRBD1 or TRBD2 may fit D (5 bases each). CDR3 length: 13 residues. Deletions cut 2 bases from V and 6 bases from J, with 11 bases between. From germline, CDR1 is SGHAT and CDR2 FQDESV (reference sequence). The CDR3 coding sequence is TGTGCCAGCAGCTTACTTACGGGACCCGAGCAGTACTTC. It codes for CASSLLTGPEQYF.

This clonotype has more than one count but fewer than ten. The chain has TRBV5-6 and TRBJ2-5; D tentatively reads TRBD1 or TRBD2 (6 bases each). Trimming removed 0 bases from V and 4 bases from J, with 19 bases in between. The germline gives CDR1 SGHDT, CDR2 YYEEEE. The CDR3 loop spans 17 amino acids. Written as DNA, the CDR3 is TGTGCCAGCAGCTTGGCTGGGCAGGGGCGGGGTGGAGAGACCCAGTACTTC. This sequence encodes CASSLAGQGRGGETQYF.

The chain links TRBV20-1 to TRBJ1-6, with D possibly matching TRBD1 (5 bases). This CDR3 has 14 residues. Deletions cut 3 bases from V and 10 bases from J, with 16 bases between. Germline-derived CDR1 and CDR2 are DFQATT and SNEGSKA (reference sequence). The CDR3 DNA follows: TGCAGTGCTAGTGCCTTAGGGGAACACTCACCCCTCCACTTT. The encoded protein is CSASALGEHSPLHF.

J is TRBJ1-2 and V is TRBV6-1; no definite D call. Germline CDR1 is MNHNS and CDR2 is SASEGT. V lost 8 bases to trimming and J lost 6 bases, with 16 bases between them. This CDR3 has 13 residues. The CDR3 here is CASSPTNGDGYTF. The CDR3 DNA sequence: TGTGCCAGCTCACCCACGAACGGGGATGGCTACACCTTC.

This clonotype has a handful of counts. V gene TRBV7-9 combines with J gene TRBJ1-3; possible D gene TRBD1, 6 bases. The CDR3 covers 16 residues. From germline, CDR1 is SEHNR and CDR2 FQNEAQ (reference sequence). V gave up 2 bases and J gave up 0 bases, with 11 bases separating them. The CDR3 loop reads CASSLIDRISGNTIYF. The CDR3 DNA reads as TGTGCCAGCAGCTTAATTGACAGGATCTCTGGAAACACCATATATTTT.

There are many counts of this clonotype. The CDR3 bases are TGTGCCAGCTTAGGACGGATCTACGAGCAGTACTTC. This encodes CASLGRIYEQYF. The V call is TRBV2, the J call TRBJ2-7; D remains ambiguous. The CDR3 sequence is 12 residues long. Germline CDR1 SNHLY, CDR2 FYNNEI. V was clipped by 8 bases and J by 3 bases, with 11 bases between them.

In its sample, this clonotype was seen many times. V is TRBV2 and J is TRBJ2-5; 8 bases match TRBD2. Germline values: CDR1 SNHLY, CDR2 FYNNEI. Trimming cost V 4 bases and J 6 bases; bases outside gene matches: 10. There are 15 residues in the CDR3. The CDR3 bases are TGTGCCAGCAGTGGGGAGCGGGAGCGACGCCAGACCCAGTACTTC. This codes for CASSGERERRQTQYF.

This clonotype has a handful of counts. The chain carries TRBV7-9 and TRBJ2-7; D is unclear. The CDR3 has 14 amino acids. Germline V CDR1 and CDR2: SEHNR, FQNEAQ (reference sequence). V lost 1 base and J lost 2, with 9 bases in between. The DNA for the CDR3 is TGTGCCAGCAGCTTAGACTTGGTCGCCTACGAGCAGTACTTC. Translated, it gives CASSLDLVAYEQYF. The full variable domain, with the rest looked up from reference TRBV7-9 and TRBJ2-7, is DTGVSQNPRHKITKRGQNVTFRCDPISEHNRLYWYRQTLGQGPEFLTYFQNEAQLEKSRLLSDRFSAERPKGSFSTLEIQRTEQGDSAMYLCASSLDLVAYEQYFGPGTRLTVT.

This chain connects TRBV29-1 to TRBJ1-3; D is unresolved. The germline V gene encodes CDR1 SQVTM and CDR2 ANQGSEA. V lost 7 bases and J 0 bases, leaving 10 bases between the germline ends. This CDR3 spans 13 amino acids. CDR3 sequence: CSARPSSGNTIYF. The CDR3 DNA reads TGCAGCGCCAGACCCTCCTCTGGAAACACCATATATTTT.

A word on this clonotype: Likely a read error: the CDR3 ends without its conserved phenylalanine or tryptophan. The chain is built from TRBV29-1 and TRBJ2-7; D unclear. The germline V gene encodes CDR1 SQVTM and CDR2 ANQGSEA. V shed 4 bases and J shed 0 bases, with 10 bases lying between them. CDR3 length: 13 amino acids. CDR3 region: CSVVGLGSYEQYL. CDR3 coding DNA: TGCAGCGTTGTGGGGTTGGGCTCCTACGAGCAGTACCTC.

This clonotype was counted many times. The chain joins TRBV12-3 or TRBV12-4 to TRBJ1-2, with TRBD1 identical over 8 bases. CDR3 length: 15 residues. The V segment lost 5 bases and the J segment 2 bases; nucleotides outside the gene matches: 7. CDR3 sequence reads: CASSPGQGPNYGYTF. The CDR3 nucleotides read TGTGCCAGCAGTCCCGGACAGGGTCCCAACTATGGCTACACCTTC.

V gene TRBV20-1 combines with J gene TRBJ1-1, with D maybe TRBD1 (5 bases). CDR3 length: 16 amino acids. Between the trimmed V and J ends, which lost 3 bases and 1 base, there was a span of 18 bases. Germline V CDR1 and CDR2: DFQATT, SNEGSKA (reference sequence). The CDR3 region has the DNA TGCAGTGCTAGCGCTACTAGCGGGGCGACGAACACTGAAGCTTTCTTT. It is translated as CSASATSGATNTEAFF.

The chain couples TRBV29-1 to TRBJ1-2, with 8 nucleotides matching TRBD1. The CDR3 consists of 14 residues. Per germline, CDR1 SQVTM and CDR2 ANQGSEA. V shed 3 bases and J 8 bases; nucleotides not matched to a gene: 11. The CDR3 DNA reads as TGCAGCGTTGAGGCGGGACAGGAGAGGATCGGCTACACCTTC. Translated: CSVEAGQERIGYTF.

The gene calls are TRBV7-9 and TRBJ2-7; 8 nucleotides line up with TRBD2. Germline CDR1 reads SEHNR; CDR2 reads FQNEAQ (reference sequence). V was pared by 5 bases and J by 3 bases, with 9 bases of the junction left unmatched. This CDR3 comprises 15 residues. The CDR3 coding sequence is TGTGCCAGCAGCCAAGCCCGGGGGGGAGACTACGAGCAGTACTTC. Translation: CASSQARGGDYEQYF.

This chain links TRBV6-5 with TRBJ2-7; weak D call: TRBD2 (6 bases). Trimming took 6 bases from V and 2 from J, leaving 14 bases between them. The CDR3 is 14 amino acids. Germline V gene lookup returns CDR1 MNHEY and CDR2 SVGAGI. The CDR3 nucleotides read TGTGCCAGCAGACACGGGACTCTACCCTACGAGCAGTACTTC. Translating it yields CASRHGTLPYEQYF.

This clonotype was seen once. The genes are TRBV29-1 and TRBJ1-5, with D unclear. Trimming cost V 4 bases and J 0 bases, with 10 bases left between them. This CDR3 has 14 residues. Germline V gene data show CDR1 as SQVTM and CDR2 as ANQGSEA. The CDR3 spells CSVAAGSSNQPQHF. For the CDR3, the DNA is TGCAGCGTTGCGGCGGGGTCTAGCAATCAGCCCCAGCATTTT.

Many counts were recorded for this clonotype. This chain uses TRBV29-1 with TRBJ2-5, with 8 positions matching TRBD1. This CDR3 is 12 amino acids long. Germline loops: CDR1 SQVTM, CDR2 ANQGSEA. V lost 5 bases and J lost 9; bases outside the gene matches: 8. CDR3 residues: CSVIRQGLAQYF. DNA of the CDR3: TGCAGCGTTATACGACAGGGGCTGGCCCAGTACTTC.

This clonotype was seen many times. The V gene is TRBV9, the J gene TRBJ2-5; TRBD1 aligns across 12 bases. After removal of 3 bases from V and 0 bases from J, the junction contained 3 bases not matched to a gene. Looked up from germline, CDR1 is SGDLS and CDR2 is YYNGEE. The CDR3 runs to 16 residues. The DNA of the CDR3 is TGTGCCAGCAGCGCACGGGACAGGGGGCACCAAGAGACCCAGTACTTC. Translated: CASSARDRGHQETQYF.

This clonotype has ten or more counts. CDR3 DNA sequence: TGTGCCAGCAGCTTAGGCCTAAGTCAGCCCCAGCATTTT. Amino acid sequence: CASSLGLSQPQHF. This chain joins TRBV13 and TRBJ1-5; D call uncertain. In germline, CDR1 is PRHDT, CDR2 FYEKMQ (reference sequence). V lost 0 bases, J lost 6 bases, and 6 bases lay in between. This CDR3 contains 13 residues.

This clonotype turned up a few times. V gene TRBV5-1 combines with J gene TRBJ1-2; no clear D gene. Per the germline V gene, CDR1 is SGHRS and CDR2 is YFSETQ. CDR3 length equals 14 residues. V lost 0 bases to trimming and J lost 0 bases, with 6 bases between them. The CDR3 DNA reads as TGCGCCAGCAGCTTGGAGTCAGCTAACTATGGCTACACCTTC. Encoded protein: CASSLESANYGYTF. Based on the CDR3 plus reference TRBV5-1 and TRBJ1-2, the full variable domain is KAGVTQTPRYLIKTRGQQVTLSCSPISGHRSVSWYQQTPGQGLQFLFEYFSETQRNKGNFPGRFSGRQFSNSRSEMNVSTLELGDSALYLCASSLESANYGYTFGSGTRLTVV.

In this sample, this clonotype turned up many times. The V call is TRBV7-6, the J call TRBJ1-5; tentatively, D is TRBD1 (5 bases). The germline gives CDR1 SGHVS, CDR2 FNYEAQ. The V gene lost 1 base and the J gene lost 4 bases, with 11 bases spanning the gap. This CDR3 comprises 15 residues. CDR3 protein: CASSLGPGKNQPQHF. Written as DNA, the CDR3 is TGTGCCAGCAGCTTAGGCCCAGGGAAAAATCAGCCCCAGCATTTT.

In its sample, this clonotype was seen many times. The genes are TRBV10-3 and TRBJ2-7; possibly TRBD1 or TRBD2 for D (5 bases each). The CDR3 consists of 14 residues. V was trimmed by 6 bases and J by 0 bases, leaving 12 bases between them. Germline CDR1 is ENHRY and CDR2 is SYGVKD. DNA for the CDR3: TGTGCCATCAGCCCCGGGACGATCTCCTACGAGCAGTACTTC. This codes for CAISPGTISYEQYF.

The rearrangement links TRBV4-1 to TRBJ2-7; no reliable D call. The V end was cut by 1 base, the J end by 4 bases, with 14 bases between. Germline lookup yields CDR1 MGHRA and CDR2 YSYEKL. The CDR3 is made up of 15 amino acids. As DNA, the CDR3 is TGCGCCAGCAGCCAAGTTGGGCTCCTCGGTTACGAGCAGTACTTC. Translated: CASSQVGLLGYEQYF.